A selection of T cell receptor beta chains follows, all from one sample in a study of identical twins. One entry per CDR3 protein results from TCRdb running MiXCR on the 5' RACE reads. Among 450,000 or so distinct CDR3 sequences listed, more than 13% were seen once. These sequences were also reported in another study, on yellow fever vaccine responses in identical twins.

The specimen sequenced was CD4+ T cells sorted from blood. The receptors were sampled from a woman aged 18-29 years in good health. The CDR3 runs from the conserved cysteine through the conserved F or W. Each record gives: clone size, J gene, D gene, V gene, CDR3 DNA, CDR3 protein. A D gene is named only where the DNA matches it firmly. Some rows mark clone size as missing; the rest say once, few, many or name a class of expanded clone.

clone size: NA; J gene: TRBJ2-3; D gene: NA; V gene: TRBV2; CDR3 DNA: TGTGCCAGCAGGGATACTAGGCGCGCGGAAGATACGCAGTATTTT; CDR3 protein: CASRDTRRAEDTQYF
clone size: few; J gene: TRBJ2-3; D gene: NA; V gene: TRBV7-2; CDR3 DNA: TGTGCCAGCAGCTCTCAACCCCGGAGCACAGATACGCAGTATTTT; CDR3 protein: CASSSQPRSTDTQYF
clone size: few; J gene: TRBJ2-3; D gene: TRBD2; V gene: TRBV20-1; CDR3 DNA: TGCAGTGCTAGAGATCGTCTAGCGGGAGGGCGGCCAGATACGCAGTATTTT; CDR3 protein: CSARDRLAGGRPDTQYF
clone size: few; J gene: TRBJ2-1; D gene: NA; V gene: TRBV3-1; CDR3 DNA: TGTGCCAGCAGCCAAGAATTACAGGGAGGAGAAAAGTTCTTC; CDR3 protein: CASSQELQGGEKFF
clone size: few; J gene: TRBJ2-1; D gene: NA; V gene: TRBV7-2; CDR3 DNA: TGTGCCAGCAGCTTATTGCGGGGGCCCTACAATGAGCAGTTCTTC; CDR3 protein: CASSLLRGPYNEQFF
clone size: NA; J gene: TRBJ2-2; D gene: NA; V gene: TRBV27; CDR3 DNA: TGTGCCAGCCTGCGGGGAAACACCGGGGAGCTGTTTTTT; CDR3 protein: CASLRGNTGELFF
clone size: NA; J gene: TRBJ2-1; D gene: TRBD2; V gene: TRBV5-1; CDR3 DNA: TGCGCCAGCAGACCGGCGGGGGGCGCCCCCAATGAGCAGTTCTTC; CDR3 protein: CASRPAGGAPNEQFF
clone size: few; J gene: TRBJ2-7; D gene: NA; V gene: TRBV15; CDR3 DNA: TGTGCCACCAGCAGAGTCACAGGGACGTACGAGCAGTACTTC; CDR3 protein: CATSRVTGTYEQYF
clone size: NA; J gene: TRBJ2-7; D gene: TRBD1; V gene: TRBV4-3; CDR3 DNA: TGCGCCAGCAGCCAAGACGGGACAGGTAACTACGAGCAGTACTTC; CDR3 protein: CASSQDGTGNYEQYF
clone size: NA; J gene: TRBJ2-2; D gene: TRBD1; V gene: TRBV4-1; CDR3 DNA: TGCGCCAGCAGCGTAAGGGACAGGGACTCTTCGAACACCGGGGAGCTGTTTTTT; CDR3 protein: CASSVRDRDSSNTGELFF